Below are 10 T cell receptor beta chains sequenced from a single sample in a study of a mutant IDH1 vaccine in newly diagnosed glioma. These TCRs are of unknown antigen specificity. Specified time point: week 35, safety follow-up. All doses held 300 ug of mutant IDH1 20-mer peptide, with topical imiquimod. Using immunoSEQ multiplex PCR, the repertoire was profiled, and TCRdb retains in-frame clones only, with some absent. The sample lists 68,000 or so clones, 84% occurring once. The source was PBMCs, collected from a glioma patient whose treatment included an IDH1 peptide vaccine. The receptors originated from a man between 18 and 29 years old with glioma.

The rearrangement joins TRBV28 to TRBJ1-5; 8 bases are shared with TRBD1. CDR1 MDHEN and CDR2 SYDVKM come from the germline V gene. Trimming removed 6 bases from V and 5 bases from J; junction bases left unmatched: 12. The CDR3 totals 16 residues. The CDR3 sequence is CASSPQGQGSDQPQHF. CDR3 nucleotide sequence: TGTGCCAGCAGCCCCCAAGGACAGGGCTCGGATCAGCCCCAGCATTTT.

The chain combines TRBV7-2 with TRBJ1-4, with 7 bases lining up with TRBD1. The germline CDR1 and CDR2 sequences are SGHTA and FQGNSA. This CDR3 comprises 14 residues. Trimming cost V 6 bases and J 8 bases; bases outside gene matches: 9. The CDR3 is CASSPGGGREKLFF. As DNA, the CDR3 is TGTGCCAGCAGTCCAGGGGGGGGCCGGGAAAAACTGTTTTTT.

This clone was counted between two and nine times. This chain joins TRBV19 and TRBJ1-1; perhaps TRBD1 as D (5 bases). Germline CDR1 is LNHDA and CDR2 is SQIVND (reference sequence). This CDR3 comprises 14 residues. V was pared by 7 bases and J by 2 bases, with 14 bases between. Here the CDR3 DNA reads TGTGCCAGTAAATCCCTGGGGGTCAACACTGAAGCTTTCTTT. It encodes CASKSLGVNTEAFF.

In its sample, this clone was seen once. This chain joins TRBV7-9 and TRBJ2-7; 13 nucleotides align to TRBD2. Trimming cost V 5 bases and J 7 bases; bases outside gene matches: 8. Per the germline V gene, CDR1 is SEHNR and CDR2 is FQNEAQ (reference sequence). The CDR3 consists of 15 residues. The CDR3 loop reads CASSDSGTSGKEQYF. CDR3 sequence (DNA): TGTGCCAGCAGCGATTCCGGGACTAGCGGGAAGGAGCAGTACTTC. Filled out from reference TRBV7-9 and TRBJ2-7, the complete variable domain reads DTGVSQNPRHKITKRGQNVTFRCDPISEHNRLYWYRQTLGQGPEFLTYFQNEAQLEKSRLLSDRFSAERPKGSFSTLEIQRTEQGDSAMYLCASSDSGTSGKEQYFGPGTRLTVT.

V is TRBV5-1 and J is TRBJ2-1, with D possibly matching TRBD1 (6 bases). The CDR3 runs to 14 residues. Germline V lookup: CDR1 SGHRS, CDR2 YFSETQ. The V end was cut by 0 bases, the J end by 10 bases, with 14 bases between. CDR3 sequence (DNA): TGCGCCAGCAGCTTGGCTGCCGGACAGCCGGAGCAGTTCTTC. It yields the protein CASSLAAGQPEQFF.

This chain connects TRBV7-9 to TRBJ1-2, with a weak D call TRBD1 (6 bases). Germline V gene data show CDR1 as SEHNR and CDR2 as FQNEAQ (reference sequence). Trimming removed 7 bases from V and 7 bases from J, with 19 bases in between. The CDR3 contains 14 residues. CDR3 region: CASTMWGPSGGYTF. CDR3 sequence (DNA): TGTGCCAGCACCATGTGGGGGCCTTCAGGTGGCTACACCTTC.

The genes are TRBV19 and TRBJ1-2, with D uncertain. Trimming stripped 5 bases from V and 6 bases from J, with 13 bases between. CDR3 length equals 13 residues. Per germline, CDR1 LNHDA and CDR2 SQIVND (reference sequence). The CDR3 DNA reads as TGTGCCAGTAGTTTCGGGGTGGCGGATGGCTACACCTTC. Translating gives CASSFGVADGYTF.

J is TRBJ1-2 and V is TRBV27; 10 bases match TRBD1. The CDR3 consists of 14 residues. J was trimmed by 4 bases and V by 8 bases; bases with no gene match: 7. Germline assignment: CDR1 MNHEY and CDR2 SMNVEV (reference sequence). In nucleotides, the CDR3 is TGTGCCAGCCGATCGGGACAGGGGATCTATGGCTACACCTTC. Protein sequence: CASRSGQGIYGYTF.

V is TRBV5-4 and J is TRBJ1-6, with TRBD1 matching 10 bases. The CDR3 totals 15 residues. Trimming cost V 4 bases and J 7 bases; bases outside gene matches: 5. From germline, CDR1 is SGHNT and CDR2 YYREEE (reference sequence). CDR3 sequence (DNA): TGTGCCAGCAGCCCGGGACAGGGGAGGAATTCACCCCTCCACTTT. This codes for CASSPGQGRNSPLHF.

This sequence joins TRBV25-1 and TRBJ1-2; TRBD1 agrees at 10 bases. The CDR3 covers 13 residues. Germline assignment: CDR1 MGHDK and CDR2 SYGVNS. V trimming: 6 bases; J trimming: 7 bases; junction bases outside the gene matches: 5. CDR3 sequence reads: CASSDDRGLGYTF. The CDR3 DNA follows: TGTGCCAGCAGCGATGACAGGGGGCTTGGCTACACCTTC.